Detailed here is one TCR beta chain. Its antigen is not known. Profiling relied on immunoSEQ multiplex PCR, and the TCRdb table lists in-frame clones only, not all of them. The data contain around 100,000 clones, around 94% of them singletons. This sample is part of a study of T cell responses to AZD1222 COVID-19 vaccine. The CDR3 has 14 residues. From germline, CDR1 is LGHNA and CDR2 YNFKEQ. The V gene lost 0 bases and the J gene lost 4 bases, with 7 bases spanning the gap. Findings and limits, study-wide: Rises in breadth and depth of Spike-specific TCRs came after two AZD1222 doses. Along spike, vaccine-associated CD4 TCRs were found throughout, with dominance at 160-218 and 743-854.

Sequenced here: peripheral blood, sampled on day 0 of AZD1222 vaccination. This rearrangement joins TRBV4-2 to TRBJ2-1; D not resolved. This TCR came from an adult in good health. CDR3 sequence: CASSQESEYNEQFF. The CDR3 bases are TGTGCCAGCAGCCAAGAATCGGAGTACAATGAGCAGTTCTTC.